Described below is a single T cell receptor (beta chain) sequence and its context. There are a few counts of this clonotype. Its recognized antigen is unknown. Base qualities are not at hand, and no much larger clone is one base apart. Via the germline V gene, CDR1 is MDHEN and CDR2 SYDVKM. Spanning cysteine to phenylalanine, the CDR3 consists of 13 amino acids. Just CDR3 DNA is preserved here, 39 bases in frame from base 1. Between the V and J ends, shortened by 7 bases and 11 bases respectively, the junction contains 20 bases. Ophthalmopathy patients had moderately to severely active disease, Clinical Activity Score of at least 3, NOSPECS grade of at least 4, and duration under 3 months. Any patient with an uncontrolled infection, another autoimmune disease, pregnancy or lactation was excluded. Diagnoses were based on clinical symptoms, serum thyroxine and TRAb, thyroid ultrasound and orbital computed tomography. PBMCs were isolated from approximately 10 ml of fresh peripheral blood by Ficoll-Paque density gradient centrifugation. Trizol reagent was used to extract total RNA, and RNA quality was then checked on an Agilent 2100 Bioanalyzer.

This sample stems from a study of T cells in Graves' hyperthyroidism and ophthalmopathy (dated by TCRdb to between 2018 and 2020). Notes on the research overall: Peripheral blood was collected at initial diagnosis, before any treatment. A discovery cohort of about 95 patients, 43 with Graves' ophthalmopathy and 55 to 60 with stable Graves' hyperthyroidism, was used to find distinguishing TCR V-J signatures. The 95 to 100 discovery patients were divided at random into training and test sets in a 7:3 ratio. Once sampling was done, hyperthyroidism patients were given methimazole at a starting dose of 30 mg daily, whereas ophthalmopathy patients were given high-dose intravenous methylprednisolone. Prospective prediction of ophthalmopathy was tested in an independent validation cohort consisting of some 20 hyperthyroidism patients and 15 or so patients who later progressed to ophthalmopathy. The paper reports TCR Vbeta CDR3 sequencing of roughly 140 peripheral blood samples: approximately 41 ophthalmopathy, roughly 74 hyperthyroidism and 17 progressor patients. In about six Graves' hyperthyroidism patients, the study also compared T-cell repertoires from thyroid tissue with T-cell repertoires from blood.

Amplification of TCR beta CDR3 regions was carried out from RNA transcripts. The first round of RT-PCR for the TCR CDR3 was performed with the HTBI primer set and the Qiagen OneStep RT-PCR kit. A second multiplex PCR round built the libraries, followed by size selection and purification. The libraries were sequenced on an Illumina HiSeq2000 using paired-end 100 bp reads. On the study's bioinformatics: SOAPnuke was used to process the raw data, removing reads that contained adapters or uncalled bases, had a mean Phred below 15, or lacked an exact match to the constant primer or identifier. COPE v1.2.5 was used to merge high-quality paired reads, and clonotypes were defined as unique nucleotide sequences. MiTCR v1.1 was used to align the clonotypes against IMGT TRBV, TRBD and TRBJ reference segments. Analysis was restricted to V-J combinations with a frequency above 0.0001, which covered 99% to 99.2% of repertoires. A TCS score was defined as the ratio between F50 (clonal expansion) and ExV (chaos), using BLOSUM62-based TCRdist between CDR3 peptides within each V-J. Welch's t-statistics and random forest reduced fewer than 550 V-J features to roughly 13, which were used in a naive Bayes classifier (R e1071). TCRdb passed the public sequencing reads through fastp at Q25 and MiXCR, retaining productive beta sequences. When rows share a CDR3 protein, they turn into one entry using the most common DNA and genes. The V and J calls were determined by TCRdb, not by the authors. In all, the sample holds around 300,000 distinct CDR3 sequences, and 20% to 25% of those were seen once. 50% to 75% of the sample is in the top ten clones.

The investigation overall reported the following: Most expanded thyroid clonotypes (frequency above 0.001) were also detected in blood, a finding suggesting that blood repertoires may reflect thyroid immune responses. In cross-validation, a model built on a 13 V-J signature told ophthalmopathy apart from stable hyperthyroidism with just under 90% sensitivity and around 83% specificity, and in testing the same model reached 80%/75%. In validation, progression to ophthalmopathy was predicted by the model with around 71% sensitivity and under 85% specificity, a median of approximately 6.5 months before onset. No statistical method was used to fix the sample size in advance, and group allocation was not hidden from the investigators.

Sequencing was done on a sample of blood. The rearranged chain carries TRBV28 and TRBJ1-1; tentative D gene TRBD1, with 5 bases matching. This TCR derives from a young man with Graves' ophthalmopathy. CDR3 protein: CASTPIGGVDAFF. The DNA sequence reads TGTGCCAGCACCCCCATTGGAGGGGTTGATGCTTTCTTT.